These T cell receptor beta chains were read from a single sample in a study of T cells in Graves' hyperthyroidism and ophthalmopathy. Each CDR3 protein gets one entry after TCRdb re-called the multiplex PCR reads with MiXCR. Of around 440,000 distinct CDR3 sequences in the sample, approximately 14% were seen once. The sequencing sample was made of blood. Receptor source: a woman between 18 and 29 years old with Graves' hyperthyroidism. Both conserved end residues are part of each CDR3. The order of the fields is D gene, V gene, clone size, J gene, CDR3 protein, CDR3 DNA. D genes are given only for firm matches. Rows may omit the clone size; those that give it use once, few, many or a size class.

>TRBD2|TRBV9|many|TRBJ2-2
CASSIRAGEGTGELFF
TGTGCCAGCAGCATACGAGCGGGAGAGGGAACCGGGGAGCTGTTTTTT
>-|TRBV6-5|many|TRBJ1-6
CASSYGAGSVNSPLHF
TGTGCCAGCAGTTACGGGGCAGGCTCGGTAAATTCACCCCTCCACTTT
>-|TRBV27|few|TRBJ2-5
CASSLGQGKKETQYF
TGTGCCAGCAGTTTAGGGCAGGGGAAAAAAGAGACCCAGTACTTC
>TRBD2|TRBV20-1|few|TRBJ2-3
CSARDRLAGSTDTQYF
TGCAGTGCTAGAGATAGGCTAGCGGGAAGCACAGATACGCAGTATTTT
>TRBD1|TRBV7-9|many|TRBJ1-6
CASSSDRGRSYNSPLHF
TGTGCCAGCAGTTCGGACAGGGGGCGTTCCTATAATTCACCCCTCCACTTT
>-|TRBV20-1|many|TRBJ1-2
CSAMGRTYGYTF
TGCAGTGCTATGGGGCGGACCTATGGCTACACCTTC
>-|TRBV6-1|few|TRBJ1-3
CASSEIGQGLRGNTIYF
TGTGCCAGCAGTGAAATCGGGCAGGGGCTGCGTGGAAACACCATATATTTT
>TRBD1|TRBV6-1|-|TRBJ1-2
CASSDSGTGFYSGYTF
TGTGCCAGCAGTGACTCGGGGACAGGGTTCTATTCTGGCTACACCTTC
>TRBD2|TRBV2|few|TRBJ2-3
CASSEPAGGYTDTQYF
TGTGCCAGCAGTGAACCAGCGGGAGGCTACACAGATACGCAGTATTTT
>TRBD1|TRBV20-1|few|TRBJ1-2
CSASYLQGFFDYGYTF
TGCAGTGCCTCCTACTTACAGGGGTTCTTCGACTATGGCTACACCTTC
>-|TRBV5-1|many|TRBJ2-3
CASSLTREVATDTQYF
TGCGCCAGCAGCCTAACCAGGGAGGTGGCGACAGATACGCAGTATTTT
>TRBD1|TRBV7-8|many|TRBJ2-7
CASSQDRTTYEQYF
TGTGCCAGCAGCCAGGACAGGACAACCTACGAGCAGTACTTC
>TRBD2|TRBV20-1|many|TRBJ2-7
CSASSGSRYEQYF
TGCAGTGCTAGTAGCGGGAGTAGGTACGAGCAGTACTTC
>-|TRBV2|-|TRBJ1-5
CASRDDKAVQHF
TGTGCCAGCAGGGATGACAAGGCGGTGCAGCATTTT
>-|TRBV6-6|many|TRBJ2-7
CASSYSAQLPSYEQYF
TGTGCCAGCAGTTACTCGGCACAGCTACCTTCCTACGAGCAGTACTTC
>-|TRBV18|many|TRBJ1-4
CASSPREGEKLFF
TGTGCCAGCTCACCTCGGGAGGGAGAAAAACTGTTTTTT
>TRBD2|TRBV9|-|TRBJ2-1
CASSATSGRANEQFF
TGTGCCAGCAGCGCTACTAGCGGGAGGGCCAATGAGCAGTTCTTC
>TRBD1|TRBV3-1|many|TRBJ2-5
CASSQRQGETQYF
TGTGCCAGCAGCCAAAGACAGGGGGAGACCCAGTACTTC
>-|TRBV2|many|TRBJ1-1
CASSVQGTEAFF
TGTGCCAGCAGTGTACAGGGCACTGAAGCTTTCTTT
>-|TRBV20-1|many|TRBJ2-3
CSAREAADTQYF
TGCAGTGCTAGAGAGGCGGCAGATACGCAGTATTTT
>-|TRBV28|many|TRBJ2-7
CASSPNMGRQVPEQYF
TGTGCCAGCAGTCCTAATATGGGCCGACAGGTCCCCGAGCAGTACTTC
>-|TRBV6-9|-|TRBJ2-7
CASSYVNSYEQYF
TGTGCCAGCAGTTACGTGAACTCCTACGAGCAGTACTTC
>-|TRBV7-9|-|TRBJ2-3
CASSLVQRAGDTQYF
TGTGCCAGCAGCTTAGTCCAGCGGGCCGGAGATACGCAGTATTTT
>TRBD1|TRBV7-9|-|TRBJ2-5
CASTRDRGEAQYF
TGTGCCAGCACCCGGGACAGGGGGGAGGCCCAGTACTTC
>TRBD1|TRBV9|many|TRBJ1-2
CASSVQAGGALYGYTF
TGTGCCAGCAGCGTACAAGCAGGGGGCGCTTTGTATGGCTACACCTTC
>TRBD1|TRBV14|few|TRBJ2-5
CASSPRFGQGSETQYF
TGTGCCAGCAGCCCCCGATTTGGACAGGGGTCAGAGACCCAGTACTTC